This T cell receptor beta chain was recovered during a study of CD8+ T cells in alopecia areata. Study information: Patients remained on tofacitinib for 6 to 18 months and then went 6 months without it.

Trimming left V 2 bases short and J 6 bases short, with 16 bases between. Germline V gives CDR1 SQVTM, CDR2 ANQGSEA. The CDR3 is 15 residues long. Isolated RNA was reverse transcribed into cDNA used as the sequencing template. The assay was immunoSEQ multiplex PCR, and TCRdb's table has in-frame clones only and misses some. The sample includes around 140,000 clones, 86% of them seen just once. General observations from the study: Numerous clones, expanded in lesions, remained in scalp and blood during tofacitinib. Shared TCR sequences were less clear between patients than in mice, possibly partly from HLA diversity.

Turning to this clone: What it recognizes is unknown.

The treatment denotes: oral pan-JAK inhibitor, 5-10 mg twice daily. The material was CD8+ T cells sorted from blood, obtained at week 4, from a patient treated with tofacitinib. The chain uses TRBV29-1 and TRBJ2-2; D perhaps matches TRBD2 (5 bases). The TCR comes from a human donor with alopecia areata. The CDR3 loop is CSVERPGRISGELFF. CDR3 sequence (DNA): TGCAGCGTTGAAAGGCCGGGAAGGATTTCCGGGGAGCTGTTTTTT.